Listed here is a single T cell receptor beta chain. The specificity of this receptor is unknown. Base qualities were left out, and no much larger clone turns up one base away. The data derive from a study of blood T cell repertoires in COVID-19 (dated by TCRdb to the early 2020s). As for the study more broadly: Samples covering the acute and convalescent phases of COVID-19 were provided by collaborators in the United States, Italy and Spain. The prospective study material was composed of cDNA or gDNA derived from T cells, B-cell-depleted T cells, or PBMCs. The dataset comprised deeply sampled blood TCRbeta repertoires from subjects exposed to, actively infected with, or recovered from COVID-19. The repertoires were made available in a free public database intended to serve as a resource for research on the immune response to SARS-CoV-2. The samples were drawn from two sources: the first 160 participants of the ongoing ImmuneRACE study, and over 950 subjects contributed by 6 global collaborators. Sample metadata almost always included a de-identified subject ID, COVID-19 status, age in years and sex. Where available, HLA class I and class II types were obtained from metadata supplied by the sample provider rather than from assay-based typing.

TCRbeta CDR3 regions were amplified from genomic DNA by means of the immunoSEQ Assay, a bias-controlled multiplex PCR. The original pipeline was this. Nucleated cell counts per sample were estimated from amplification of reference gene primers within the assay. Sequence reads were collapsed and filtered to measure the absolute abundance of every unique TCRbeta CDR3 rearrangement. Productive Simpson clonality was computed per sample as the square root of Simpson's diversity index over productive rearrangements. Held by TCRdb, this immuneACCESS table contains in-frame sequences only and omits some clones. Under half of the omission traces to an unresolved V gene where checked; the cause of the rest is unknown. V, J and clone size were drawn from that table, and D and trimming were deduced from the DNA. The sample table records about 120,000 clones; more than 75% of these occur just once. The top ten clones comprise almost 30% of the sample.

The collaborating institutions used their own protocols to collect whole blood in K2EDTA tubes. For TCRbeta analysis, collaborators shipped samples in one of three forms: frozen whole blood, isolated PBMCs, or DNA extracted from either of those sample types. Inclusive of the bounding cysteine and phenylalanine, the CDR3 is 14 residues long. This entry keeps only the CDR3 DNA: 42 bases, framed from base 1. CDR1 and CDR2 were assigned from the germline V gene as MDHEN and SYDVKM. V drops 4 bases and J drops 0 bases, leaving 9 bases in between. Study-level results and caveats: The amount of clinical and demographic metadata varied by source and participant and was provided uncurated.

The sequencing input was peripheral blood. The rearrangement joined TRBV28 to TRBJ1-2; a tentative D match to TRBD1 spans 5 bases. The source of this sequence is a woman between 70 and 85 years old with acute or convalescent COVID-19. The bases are TGTGCCAGCAGTTCCGGACATTCTAACTATGGCTACACCTTC. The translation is CASSSGHSNYGYTF.